Here is one T cell receptor beta chain with its context. Its antigen remains unidentified. Replicate sorted-subset PCRs were loaded with roughly 190 ng DNA, about 30,000 T cell genomes. The table came from immunoSEQ multiplex PCR; TCRdb's copy has only in-frame clones and leaves some out. The data show about 2.1 million clones, roughly 93% seen once. The data stem from a study of shared clonotypes between healthy human individuals. Germline loops: CDR1 SNHLY, CDR2 FYNNEI. CDR3 length: 14 residues. With 6 bases removed from V and 6 bases from J, the gap between germline ends came to 18 bases. Whole-study results and caveats: Sharing across a handful of donors was seen in 4% to 6.5% of naive CD4 clonotypes. Compared with memory subsets, naive subsets generally had larger estimated richness.

Naive CD8 cells, CD45RO-negative and positively selected for CCR7, excluded terminally differentiated effector memory CD45RA+ cells. This rearrangement joins TRBV2 to TRBJ2-7; weak D call: TRBD2 (5 bases). The clonotype originates from a man between 18 and 35 years old in good health. Some clones in this sample may be carry-over from other donors' samples. Sequenced: naive CD8+ T cells from PBMCs. CDR3 sequence (DNA): TGTGCCAGCAGGGACTCCGGGCCGGGCCCCGAGCAGTACTTC. Its protein product is CASRDSGPGPEQYF. Combining the CDR3 with reference TRBV2 and TRBJ2-7 gives the whole variable domain EPEVTQTPSHQVTQMGQEVILRCVPISNHLYFYWYRQILGQKVEFLVSFYNNEISEKSEIFDDQFSVERPDGSNFTLKIRSTKLEDSAMYFCASRDSGPGPEQYFGPGTRLTVT.